The subject of this entry is one T cell receptor beta chain. Its target is unknown. The CDR3 spans 15 residues. The junction had 12 bases not matched to a gene; V was cut back by 5 bases and J by 8 bases. Germline CDR1 and CDR2: SEHNR and FQNEAQ (reference sequence). This entry comes from a study of T cell responses to AZD1222 COVID-19 vaccine. Broader study findings: Repertoire samples came only from after the peak T cell response. Targeting of unmutated variant regions was reportedly seen in nearly half of spike-specific TCRs.

Produced via immunoSEQ multiplex PCR; TCRdb's table is partial and in-frame only. The table lists 150,000 to 200,000 clones, under 95% of them singletons. Recipients boosted at about 4 weeks or about 12 weeks are pooled. This TCR was sampled from an adult who received the AZD1222 COVID-19 vaccine. Sequencing was performed on peripheral blood, taken 28 days after the second AZD1222 dose. The rearrangement joins TRBV7-9 to TRBJ1-1, with TRBD1 matching 9 bases. CDR3 residues: CASSKLGQGLREAFF. In DNA, the CDR3 is TGTGCCAGCAGCAAGCTCGGACAGGGGTTAAGGGAAGCTTTCTTT.